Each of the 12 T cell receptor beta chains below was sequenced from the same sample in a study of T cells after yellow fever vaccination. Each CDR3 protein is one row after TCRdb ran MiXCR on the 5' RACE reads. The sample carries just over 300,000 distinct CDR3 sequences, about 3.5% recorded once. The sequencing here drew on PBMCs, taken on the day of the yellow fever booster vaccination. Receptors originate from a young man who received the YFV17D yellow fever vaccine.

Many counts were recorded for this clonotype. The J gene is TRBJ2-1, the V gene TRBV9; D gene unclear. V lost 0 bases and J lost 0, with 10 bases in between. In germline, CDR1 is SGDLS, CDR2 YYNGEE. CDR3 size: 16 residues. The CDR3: CASSVAVRSSYNEQFF. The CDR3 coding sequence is TGTGCCAGCAGCGTAGCTGTGCGTAGCTCCTACAATGAGCAGTTCTTC.

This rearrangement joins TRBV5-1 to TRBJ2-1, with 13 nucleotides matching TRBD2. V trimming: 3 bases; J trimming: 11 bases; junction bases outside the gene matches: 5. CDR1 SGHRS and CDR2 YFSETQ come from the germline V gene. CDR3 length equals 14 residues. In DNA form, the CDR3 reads TGCGCCAGCAGCTCCGGGACTAGCGGGGTGAAGCAGTTCTTC. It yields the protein CASSSGTSGVKQFF.

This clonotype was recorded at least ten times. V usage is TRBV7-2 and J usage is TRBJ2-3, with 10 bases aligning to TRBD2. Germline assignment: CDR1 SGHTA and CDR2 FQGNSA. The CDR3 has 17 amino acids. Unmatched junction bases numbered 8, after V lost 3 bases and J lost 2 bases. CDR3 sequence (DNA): TGTGCCAGCAGCTTGGTAAAGCGGGGGGGCAACACAGATACGCAGTATTTT. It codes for CASSLVKRGGNTDTQYF.

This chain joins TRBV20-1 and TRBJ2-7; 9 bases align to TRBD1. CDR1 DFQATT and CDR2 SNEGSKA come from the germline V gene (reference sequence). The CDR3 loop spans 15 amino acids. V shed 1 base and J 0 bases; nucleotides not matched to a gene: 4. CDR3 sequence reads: CSARVMDRGSYEQYF. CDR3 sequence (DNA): TGCAGTGCTAGAGTAATGGACAGGGGCTCCTACGAGCAGTACTTC.

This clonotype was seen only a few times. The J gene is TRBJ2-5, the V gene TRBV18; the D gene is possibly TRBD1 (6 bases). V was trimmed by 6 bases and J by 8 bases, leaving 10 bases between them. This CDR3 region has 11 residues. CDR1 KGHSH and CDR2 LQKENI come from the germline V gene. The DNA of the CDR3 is TGTGCCAGCTCTCAACAGGGTACCCAGTACTTC. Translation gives CASSQQGTQYF.

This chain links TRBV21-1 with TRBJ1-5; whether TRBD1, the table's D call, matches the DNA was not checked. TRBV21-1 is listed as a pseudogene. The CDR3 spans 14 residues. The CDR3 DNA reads TGTGCCAGCAGCAAATCAGGGGTCAAACAGCCCCAGCATTTT. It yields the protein CASSKSGVKQPQHF.

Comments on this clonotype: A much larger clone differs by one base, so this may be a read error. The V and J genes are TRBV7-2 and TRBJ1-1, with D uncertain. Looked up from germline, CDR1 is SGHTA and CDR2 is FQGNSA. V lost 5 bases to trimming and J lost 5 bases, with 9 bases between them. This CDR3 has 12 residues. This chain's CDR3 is CASSPALTEAFF. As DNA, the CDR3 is TGTGCCAGCAGCCCGGCGTTGACTGAAGCTTTCTTT.

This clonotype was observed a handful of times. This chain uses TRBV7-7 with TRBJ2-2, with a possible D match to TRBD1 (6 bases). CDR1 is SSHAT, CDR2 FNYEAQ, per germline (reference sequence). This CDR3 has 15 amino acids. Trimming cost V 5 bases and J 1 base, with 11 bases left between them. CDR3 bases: TGTGCCAGCAGCCCAGGGGAGTGGAACACCGGGGAGCTGTTTTTT. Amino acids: CASSPGEWNTGELFF. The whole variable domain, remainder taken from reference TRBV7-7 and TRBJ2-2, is GAGVSQSPRYKVTKRGQDVTLRCDPISSHATLYWYQQALGQGPEFLTYFNYEAQPDKSGLPSDRFSAERPEGSISTLTIQRTEQRDSAMYRCASSPGEWNTGELFFGEGSRLTVL.

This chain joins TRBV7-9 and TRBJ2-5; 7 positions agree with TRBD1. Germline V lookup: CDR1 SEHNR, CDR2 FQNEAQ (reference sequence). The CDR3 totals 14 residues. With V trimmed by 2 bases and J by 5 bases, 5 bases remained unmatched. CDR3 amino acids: CASSLIGTVETQYF. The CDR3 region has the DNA TGTGCCAGCAGCTTAATCGGGACAGTGGAGACCCAGTACTTC.

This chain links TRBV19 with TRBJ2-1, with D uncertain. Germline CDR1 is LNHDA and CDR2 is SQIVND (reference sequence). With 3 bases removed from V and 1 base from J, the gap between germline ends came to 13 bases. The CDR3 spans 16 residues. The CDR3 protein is CASSMLRPRSYNEQFF. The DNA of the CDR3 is TGTGCCAGTAGTATGCTTAGACCGAGGTCCTACAATGAGCAGTTCTTC.

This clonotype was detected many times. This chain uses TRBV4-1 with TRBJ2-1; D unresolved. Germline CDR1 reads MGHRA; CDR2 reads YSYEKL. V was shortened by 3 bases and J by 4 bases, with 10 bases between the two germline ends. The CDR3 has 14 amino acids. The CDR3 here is CASSQGPTYNEQFF. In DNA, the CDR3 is TGCGCCAGCAGCCAGGGCCCCACTTACAATGAGCAGTTCTTC.

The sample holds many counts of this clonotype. Here the CDR3 DNA reads TGTGCCAGCAGTCCCATGGGACAGTACAATGAGCAGTTCTTC. The encoded protein is CASSPMGQYNEQFF. The chain has TRBV27 and TRBJ2-1; TRBD1 agrees at 7 bases. Germline loops: CDR1 MNHEY, CDR2 SMNVEV (reference sequence). The junction had 5 bases not matched to a gene; V was cut back by 5 bases and J by 4 bases. The CDR3 has 14 amino acids.